Following are 29 T cell receptor beta chains from one sample sequenced in a study of OX40 agonist ivuxolimab in advanced cancers. Method: immunoSEQ multiplex PCR; TCRdb's copy keeps in-frame clones and lacks some. The profile shows roughly 71,000 clones, 80% to 90% of them singletons. Here the sequenced sample was CD4+ or CD8+ T cells sorted from blood, taken in a trial of the OX40 agonist ivuxolimab. The receptors come from an adult with an advanced solid tumor such as melanoma, head and neck, liver or kidney cancer.

This chain uses TRBV7-3 with TRBJ2-3, with 9 bases that match TRBD2. Germline CDR1 is SGHTA and CDR2 is FQGTGA. With V trimmed by 2 bases and J by 6 bases, 9 bases remained unmatched. This CDR3 is built from 16 residues. As DNA, the CDR3 is TGTGCCAGCAGCTTAGAAGGGGCTAGCGGGACGGATACGCAGTATTTT. Translated, it gives CASSLEGASGTDTQYF.

The chain combines TRBV7-8 with TRBJ2-1, with no clear D. The CDR3 has 15 residues. V gave up 6 bases and J gave up 8 bases, with 20 bases separating them. Germline loops: CDR1 SGHVS, CDR2 FQNEAQ. The CDR3 bases are TGTGCCAGCAGTCCCCCCGCCAGCCTTAGTTATGAGCAGTTCTTC. Protein: CASSPPASLSYEQFF.

This chain uses TRBV5-4 with TRBJ2-2; TRBD1 matches at 11 bases. The CDR3 contains 16 residues. Germline CDR1 is SGHNT and CDR2 is YYREEE (reference sequence). V lost 0 bases and J lost 7; bases outside the gene matches: 5. CDR3 region: CASSLAPGTGGGELFF. The CDR3 region has the DNA TGTGCCAGCAGCTTGGCTCCCGGGACAGGGGGCGGGGAGCTGTTTTTT.

The chain employs TRBV10-1 and TRBJ1-1; TRBD1 agrees at 7 bases. This CDR3 has 14 amino acids. Germline CDR1 WNHNN, CDR2 SYGVQD (reference sequence). The trim removed 5 bases at V and 0 bases at J, leaving 3 bases unmatched. The CDR3 protein is CASSSGTVNTEAFF. DNA of the CDR3: TGCGCCAGCAGTTCCGGGACAGTGAACACTGAAGCTTTCTTT.

This sequence joins TRBV5-4 and TRBJ1-4; 9 nucleotides match TRBD1. V lost 0 bases, J lost 7 bases, and 10 bases stayed unmatched. The germline V gene encodes CDR1 SGHNT and CDR2 YYREEE (reference sequence). The CDR3 runs 17 residues. The DNA for the CDR3 is TGTGCCAGCAGCTTGGGGGGACAGGGTTCGCGTGGTGAAAAACTGTTTTTT. Translating it yields CASSLGGQGSRGEKLFF.

The genes are TRBV28 and TRBJ1-5; D perhaps matches TRBD1 (6 bases). The V gene's germline CDR1 is MDHEN and CDR2 SYDVKM. V gave up 5 bases and J gave up 3 bases, with 14 bases separating them. This CDR3 is built from 15 residues. Here the CDR3 reads CASSAPGHLNQPQHF. The CDR3, as DNA: TGTGCCAGCAGTGCTCCGGGACATCTCAATCAGCCCCAGCATTTT.

CDR3 loop: CASSSPGTEETQYF. DNA of the CDR3: TGTGCCAGCAGTTCCCCCGGGACAGAAGAGACCCAGTACTTC. The V and J genes are TRBV28 and TRBJ2-5, with 7 bases lining up with TRBD1. V shed 4 bases and J 3 bases; nucleotides not matched to a gene: 5. The CDR3 extends over 14 amino acids. Per germline, CDR1 MDHEN and CDR2 SYDVKM.

The chain links TRBV19 to TRBJ1-2; 7 positions agree with TRBD1. The germline gives CDR1 LNHDA, CDR2 SQIVND (reference sequence). The CDR3 is 14 amino acids. The V gene end was trimmed by 6 bases and the J gene end by 4 bases; junction bases not matched to a gene: 8. DNA for the CDR3: TGTGCCAGTAGCACAGGGGAGGCTTCCTATGGCTACACCTTC. This encodes CASSTGEASYGYTF. The full variable domain, its missing parts supplied by reference TRBV19 and TRBJ1-2, is DGGITQSPKYLFRKEGQNVTLSCEQNLNHDAMYWYRQDPGQGLRLIYYSQIVNDFQKGDIAEGYSVSREKKESFPLTVTSAQKNPTAFYLCASSTGEASYGYTFGSGTRLTVV.

Remarks on this clone: At one end, the junction sequence differs from germline, possibly due to a read error. The CDR3: CTSSDSGRRGTQYF. CDR3 DNA: TGTACCAGCAGTGACTCGGGGCGGAGGGGTACGCAGTATTTT. The V and J genes are TRBV6-4 and TRBJ2-3, with D possibly matching TRBD2 (6 bases). The CDR3 consists of 14 residues. Germline values: CDR1 MRHNA, CDR2 SNTAGT.

This clone was seen just once. CDR3: CSVDPGQGARNEQFF. In nucleotides, the CDR3 is TGCAGCGTTGACCCAGGACAGGGGGCGCGAAATGAGCAGTTCTTC. The V gene is TRBV29-1, the J gene TRBJ2-1, with 11 nucleotides matching TRBD1. CDR3 length: 15 residues. With V trimmed by 3 bases and J by 7 bases, 8 bases remained unmatched. Per the germline V gene, CDR1 is SQVTM and CDR2 is ANQGSEA.

This sequence joins TRBV14 and TRBJ1-4; D possibly corresponds to TRBD1 (6 bases). CDR3 length equals 14 residues. Trimming cost V 4 bases and J 8 bases, with 14 bases left between them. The germline V gene encodes CDR1 SGHDN and CDR2 FVKESK. In DNA, the CDR3 is TGTGCCAGCAGCCGTAATCAGGGGTCCGAAAAACTGTTTTTT. Translation gives CASSRNQGSEKLFF. The full variable domain, in which reference TRBV14 and TRBJ1-4 provide the parts outside the CDR3, is EAGVTQFPSHSVIEKGQTVTLRCDPISGHDNLYWYRRVMGKEIKFLLHFVKESKQDESGMPNNRFLAERTGGTYSTLKVQPAELEDSGVYFCASSRNQGSEKLFFGSGTQLSVL.

The chain joins TRBV19 to TRBJ2-2; D remains ambiguous. Germline V gives CDR1 LNHDA, CDR2 SQIVND (reference sequence). The CDR3 is 14 amino acids. V lost 5 bases and J 5 bases, leaving 12 bases between the germline ends. The CDR3: CASSLTWDTGELFF. The CDR3 DNA is TGTGCCAGTAGTCTCACATGGGATACCGGGGAGCTGTTTTTT.

The rearrangement uses TRBV29-1 and TRBJ1-5; no firm D call. V shed 7 bases and J shed 0 bases, with 16 bases lying between them. CDR1 SQVTM and CDR2 ANQGSEA come from the germline V gene. The CDR3 totals 15 residues. DNA of the CDR3: TGCAGCGCATCTCTCGCCGCATATAGCAATCAGCCCCAGCATTTT. Its translation is CSASLAAYSNQPQHF.

J is TRBJ2-3 and V is TRBV28; 8 bases map to TRBD2. CDR3 length: 16 amino acids. With 1 base clipped from V and 2 bases from J, the junction kept 5 bases outside the gene matches. Germline V lookup: CDR1 MDHEN, CDR2 SYDVKM. CDR3 residues: CASSLYGRGDTDTQYF. The CDR3 coding sequence is TGTGCCAGCAGTTTATACGGGAGGGGGGACACAGATACGCAGTATTTT. The variable domain in full, with the rest retrieved from reference TRBV28 and TRBJ2-3, is DVKVTQSSRYLVKRTGEKVFLECVQDMDHENMFWYRQDPGLGLRLIYFSYDVKMKEKGDIPEGYSVSREKKERFSLILESASTNQTSMYLCASSLYGRGDTDTQYFGPGTRLTVL.

The chain joins TRBV4-3 to TRBJ2-2, with D unclear. V was clipped by 2 bases and J by 3 bases, with 4 bases between them. The CDR3 is made up of 13 amino acids. Germline loops: CDR1 LGHNA, CDR2 YSLEER. CDR3 amino acids: CASSQTDTGELFF. The CDR3 nucleotides are TGCGCCAGCAGCCAAACCGACACCGGGGAGCTGTTTTTT.

The chain recombines TRBV7-9 with TRBJ2-3; D is unclear. V lost 0 bases and J lost 1, with 8 bases in between. Germline CDR1 is SEHNR and CDR2 is FQNEAQ (reference sequence). The CDR3 contains 15 residues. CDR3 protein: CASSLAGLGTDTQYF. In DNA form, the CDR3 reads TGTGCCAGCAGCTTAGCAGGTTTGGGCACAGATACGCAGTATTTT.

The V and J genes are TRBV7-9 and TRBJ1-2, with TRBD1 as a possible D gene (6 bases). With 5 bases removed from V and 6 bases from J, the gap between germline ends came to 13 bases. The CDR3 consists of 13 residues. Germline V gene sequence: CDR1 SEHNR, CDR2 FQNEAQ (reference sequence). The CDR3 spells CASSLRQENGYTF. Here the CDR3 DNA reads TGTGCCAGCAGCCTCAGACAGGAAAATGGCTACACCTTC.

The J gene is TRBJ1-4, the V gene TRBV6-1, with D hard to call. The CDR3 contains 15 residues. Germline CDR1 and CDR2: MNHNS and SASEGT. The V end lost 4 bases, the J end lost 0 bases, and 9 bases lay between the germline ends. The CDR3, as DNA: TGTGCCAGCAGTGTCAAGATTGCAACTAATGAAAAACTGTTTTTT. Amino acids: CASSVKIATNEKLFF.

The V gene is TRBV18, the J gene TRBJ1-1; no firm D call. CDR1 KGHSH and CDR2 LQKENI come from the germline V gene. The CDR3 totals 15 residues. V was pared by 1 base and J by 0 bases, with 9 bases between. This CDR3 reads CASSPREVMNTEAFF. CDR3 DNA sequence: TGTGCCAGCTCACCACGGGAGGTCATGAACACTGAAGCTTTCTTT.

The J gene is TRBJ2-5, the V gene TRBV7-7, with 10 bases fitting TRBD2. Per germline, CDR1 SSHAT and CDR2 FNYEAQ (reference sequence). V shed 5 bases, J shed 4 bases, and the junction held 16 bases outside the gene matches. The CDR3 is 18 amino acids. For the CDR3, the DNA is TGTGCCAGCAGCCCATGGACAGGTTCTAGCGGGAGCGGAGAGACCCAGTACTTC. Amino acid sequence: CASSPWTGSSGSGETQYF.

The chain is built from TRBV28 and TRBJ1-1; D uncertain. CDR3 length: 14 amino acids. The V end lost 3 bases, the J end lost 1 base, and 9 bases lay between the germline ends. Per the germline V gene, CDR1 is MDHEN and CDR2 is SYDVKM. The CDR3 sequence: CASSLVRENTEAFF. CDR3 sequence (DNA): TGTGCCAGCAGTTTGGTCCGGGAGAACACTGAAGCTTTCTTT. Drawing the rest from reference TRBV28 and TRBJ1-1, the complete variable domain is DVKVTQSSRYLVKRTGEKVFLECVQDMDHENMFWYRQDPGLGLRLIYFSYDVKMKEKGDIPEGYSVSREKKERFSLILESASTNQTSMYLCASSLVRENTEAFFGQGTRLTVV.

The chain couples TRBV13 to TRBJ2-5; TRBD2 agrees at 11 bases. The CDR3 covers 19 residues. V was clipped by 0 bases and J by 1 base; unmatched bases: 10. The V gene's germline CDR1 is PRHDT and CDR2 FYEKMQ (reference sequence). The CDR3: CASSLGWSPLAGGQETQYF. CDR3 nucleotides: TGTGCCAGCAGCTTAGGATGGTCCCCGCTAGCGGGAGGCCAAGAGACCCAGTACTTC.

The rearrangement joins TRBV4-1 to TRBJ2-2, with TRBD1 identical over 7 bases. Germline V gene lookup returns CDR1 MGHRA and CDR2 YSYEKL. Trimming removed 4 bases from V and 1 base from J; junction bases left unmatched: 6. This CDR3 is built from 16 residues. The CDR3 loop reads CASSRPRDRNTGELFF. CDR3 coding DNA: TGCGCCAGCAGCCGCCCCCGGGACAGGAACACCGGGGAGCTGTTTTTT.

J is TRBJ1-1 and V is TRBV7-6, with TRBD1 as a possible D gene (5 bases). The CDR3 runs 15 residues. Germline V CDR1 and CDR2: SGHVS, FNYEAQ. The V and J ends lost 7 bases and 6 bases respectively, with 21 bases between them. CDR3 protein: CASKRDSQQWAEAFF. The CDR3 nucleotides read TGTGCCAGCAAAAGAGACAGCCAACAGTGGGCTGAAGCTTTCTTT.

The chain couples TRBV6-1 to TRBJ1-5, with D tentatively TRBD1 (5 bases). CDR3 length equals 15 residues. Germline V gene lookup returns CDR1 MNHNS and CDR2 SASEGT. Trimming cost V 0 bases and J 5 bases, with 11 bases left between them. The CDR3 bases are TGTGCCAGCAGTGAAGCCCCCAGGGAACATCAGCCCCAGCATTTT. Amino acid sequence: CASSEAPREHQPQHF.

This chain connects TRBV27 to TRBJ2-3, with 10 bases that match TRBD2. This CDR3 comprises 15 residues. V lost 2 bases and J lost 1; bases outside the gene matches: 0. CDR1 is MNHEY, CDR2 SMNVEV, per germline (reference sequence). The CDR3 nucleotides read TGTGCCAGCAGTTTAGGGACTAGCGGCACAGATACGCAGTATTTT. It encodes CASSLGTSGTDTQYF.

The rearrangement uses TRBV28 and TRBJ2-7; 10 bases agree with TRBD1. The junction had 8 bases not matched to a gene; V was cut back by 8 bases and J by 4 bases. The germline CDR1 and CDR2 sequences are MDHEN and SYDVKM. The CDR3 totals 14 residues. CDR3 residues: CASGRSGQGYEQYF. Here the CDR3 DNA reads TGTGCCAGCGGACGATCGGGACAGGGGTACGAGCAGTACTTC.

The chain employs TRBV18 and TRBJ1-2; 7 bases line up with TRBD1. Trimming at V came to 2 bases and at J to 6 bases, leaving 6 bases not matched to a gene. CDR3 length equals 14 residues. Germline assignment: CDR1 KGHSH and CDR2 LQKENI. Here the CDR3 DNA reads TGTGCCAGCTCACCAAACGCAGGGGGTGATGGCTACACCTTC. This translates into CASSPNAGGDGYTF.

For the CDR3, the DNA is TGTGCCAGCAGCTTGGTAAGGGACCCCCGGGGAGACACCGGGGAGCTGTTTTTT. Translation: CASSLVRDPRGDTGELFF. The gene calls are TRBV5-6 and TRBJ2-2, with D perhaps assigned TRBD1 or TRBD2 (5 bases each). Per germline, CDR1 SGHDT and CDR2 YYEEEE. The V and J ends lost 0 bases and 3 bases respectively, with 18 bases between them. This CDR3 is 18 amino acids long. Based on the CDR3 plus reference TRBV5-6 and TRBJ2-2, the full variable domain is DAGVTQSPTHLIKTRGQQVTLRCSPKSGHDTVSWYQQALGQGPQFIFQYYEEEERQRGNFPDRFSGHQFPNYSSELNVNALLLGDSALYLCASSLVRDPRGDTGELFFGEGSRLTVL.